These T cell receptor beta chains were read from a single sample in a study of cytomegalovirus exposure and HLA in healthy donors. The table came from immunoSEQ multiplex PCR; TCRdb's copy has only in-frame clones and leaves some out. Of roughly 160,000 clones in the sample, about three quarters are singletons; the top ten hold 2.5% to 3%. The sequenced material came from PBMCs. Receptors were obtained from a woman aged 30 to 39 in good health and CMV-seronegative. CDR3s include the opening cysteine and the closing phenylalanine or tryptophan. For some rows the clone size is stated as once, few or many, or as a class when expanded; others skip it.

length | size | J | V | CDR3
10 | once | TRBJ1-1 | TRBV20-1 | CSRGNTEAFF
11 | - | TRBJ2-3 | TRBV20-1 | CSARLRNTQYF
14 | once | TRBJ2-3 | TRBV4-3 | CASSVSGGTDTQYF
13 | few | TRBJ2-1 | TRBV29-1 | CSVSPSGGNEQFF
16 | - | TRBJ1-1 | TRBV18 | CASSRNVQGAGTEAFF
11 | few | TRBJ2-7 | TRBV4-1 | CASSQSGWQYF
14 | - | TRBJ1-2 | TRBV19 | CASSIDKGAHGYTF
19 | once | TRBJ2-7 | TRBV7-9 | CASSFLLAGVGKTPYEQYF
15 | once | TRBJ2-1 | TRBV5-1 | CASSFGQGAYNEQFF
16 | - | TRBJ2-7 | TRBV4-1 | CASSQWTGGRFVEQYF
17 | - | TRBJ2-5 | TRBV4-1 | CASSRTPGLARQETQYF
16 | - | TRBJ2-6 | TRBV7-7 | CASSDQGGSGANVLTF
13 | once | TRBJ1-2 | TRBV4-1 | CASSQSTGLGYTF
12 | few | TRBJ2-1 | TRBV29-1 | CSVEGAYNEQFF
14 | few | TRBJ1-5 | TRBV19 | CASSSVGGNQPQHF
19 | - | TRBJ2-7 | TRBV19 | CASSICPCTAGEGSYEQYF
18 | - | TRBJ1-5 | TRBV2 | CASSPPRTGIGNNQPQHF
15 | - | TRBJ1-2 | TRBV5-1 | CASSLGQAIGYGYTF
12 | few | TRBJ2-1 | TRBV30 | CAWNRAGGEQFF
14 | - | TRBJ2-7 | TRBV29-1 | CSVDRRGPTYEQYF
16 | - | TRBJ2-2 | TRBV9 | CASSVVGRGVTGELFF
17 | - | TRBJ1-1 | TRBV2 | CASSEETGAYFGTEAFF
13 | - | TRBJ1-2 | TRBV4-3 | CASSRDRGYGYTF
14 | - | TRBJ2-6 | TRBV29-1 | CSTSTPSGANVLTF
13 | - | TRBJ1-1 | TRBV27 | CASTPGVNTEAFF
16 | once | TRBJ2-1 | TRBV4-1 | CASSPKGLAVRDEQFF
17 | - | TRBJ1-1 | TRBV5-1 | CASSQPPGTGVNTEAFF
12 | - | TRBJ1-1 | TRBV5-1 | CASRRDDGVAFF
15 | - | TRBJ2-7 | TRBV6-6 | CASRPSGGAHYEQYF
13 | few | TRBJ1-1 | TRBV7-3 | CASRRGPNTEAFF
15 | - | TRBJ2-1 | TRBV7-3 | CASSRSSGGYNEQFF
16 | - | TRBJ1-3 | TRBV30 | CAWKRGPTGSGNTIYF
14 | - | TRBJ2-3 | TRBV5-4 | CASSFGPGTDTQYF
12 | - | TRBJ2-5 | TRBV6-5 | CASTSDQETQYF
14 | - | TRBJ2-3 | TRBV9 | CASSVTGNPDTQYF
15 | once | TRBJ2-3 | TRBV5-1 | CASSLDGSGPDTQYF
15 | - | TRBJ2-5 | TRBV7-9 | CASSTKGRGGETQYF
13 | - | TRBJ1-2 | TRBV10-3 | CAISEWYRGGYTF
16 | - | TRBJ2-2 | TRBV30 | CAWRATSGRHTGELFF
16 | - | TRBJ1-1 | TRBV4-1 | CASSQVLKAMNTEAFF
14 | medium-sized | TRBJ2-1 | TRBV5-1 | CASSPVGGYNEQFF
14 | - | TRBJ1-2 | TRBV6-5 | CASSYQGGPYGYTF
16 | - | TRBJ2-3 | TRBV7-2 | CASSLADLTGTDTQYF
12 | - | TRBJ2-1 | TRBV29-1 | CSGRRAYNEQFF
15 | - | TRBJ1-1 | TRBV7-9 | CASSFPTTVGTEAFF
14 | - | TRBJ1-2 | TRBV27 | CASSLAGKSYGYTF
15 | once | TRBJ2-5 | TRBV15 | CATSRGLAGQETQYF
16 | - | TRBJ1-4 | TRBV30 | CAWRGQGIWTNEKLFF
17 | - | TRBJ2-4 | TRBV4-3 | CASSQGVGLRTKNIQYF
13 | - | TRBJ1-6 | TRBV19 | CASSGAWESPLHF
13 | few | TRBJ2-7 | TRBV9 | CASSVAPAYEQYF
15 | - | TRBJ2-7 | TRBV5-8 | CASSLAGGSVYEQYF
15 | - | - | TRBV30 | CAWSQQPFRGYEQYF
17 | - | TRBJ2-1 | TRBV9 | CASSASSGGAFYNEQFF
14 | - | TRBJ2-5 | TRBV28 | CASSSDYLQETQYF
14 | - | TRBJ1-5 | TRBV7-9 | CASSLLGGRQPQHF